The source of this T cell receptor beta chain is a study of blood T cell repertoires in COVID-19. Study overall: Sites in the United States, Italy and Spain provided acute and convalescent COVID-19 samples. The analysed material was cDNA or gDNA that came from T cells, B-cell-depleted T cells, or PBMCs.

The CDR3 sequence is 14 residues long. From germline, CDR1 is MNHEY and CDR2 SVGAGI. Trimming at V came to 6 bases and at J to 3 bases, leaving 7 bases not matched to a gene. Clones were read by immunoSEQ multiplex PCR, and TCRdb kept only the in-frame ones, dropping some. There are 150,000 to 200,000 clones in the sample; roughly 80% occur only once, and about 5.5% lies in the top ten. Clinical history reported by participants formed the basis on which cohorts were assigned. The sample consisted of PBMCs or T cells enriched from blood (not recorded which). The chain employs TRBV6-5 and TRBJ2-7; the match to TRBD2 covers 8 bases. The clonotype comes from a woman aged 55-69 years with acute COVID-19. CDR3 sequence: CASRLLAADYEQYF. CDR3 coding DNA: TGTGCCAGCAGATTACTAGCGGCTGACTACGAGCAGTACTTC.